This TCR beta chain was captured in a study of glioma-infiltrating T cells. This clonotype was seen ten or more times. TCR alpha and beta CDR3 regions were amplified from RNA using iRepertoire nested multiplex PCR. In TCRdb, the multiplex PCR reads were re-called with MiXCR into one record per CDR3 protein. The sample has approximately 120,000 distinct CDR3 sequences; 20% to 30% are singletons. With V trimmed by 4 bases and J by 9 bases, 4 bases remained unmatched. This CDR3 contains 12 residues. Germline values: CDR1 LNHDA, CDR2 SQIVND (reference sequence). Sequences were obtained from glioma tissue, nonneoplastic brain tissue, or PBMCs (not recorded which). The TCR sequence derives from a human donor with low-grade glioma or glioblastoma, undergoing nonglioma brain surgery, or in good health (not recorded which). This chain joins TRBV19 and TRBJ1-1; 8 nucleotides align to TRBD1. DNA for the CDR3: TGTGCCAGTAGTAGGGACAGGAACAAAGCTTTCTTT. Encoded protein: CASSRDRNKAFF.